This T cell receptor beta chain stems from a study of T cells in Graves' hyperthyroidism and ophthalmopathy. A few counts support this clonotype. Its antigen remains unidentified. It was RNA transcripts that yielded the amplified TCR beta CDR3 regions. A first-round RT-PCR of the TCR CDR3 used the HTBI primer set. Each CDR3 protein gets one entry after TCRdb re-called the multiplex PCR reads with MiXCR. Of some 770,000 distinct CDR3 sequences in the sample, 16% were seen once. This CDR3 is 15 amino acids long. Trimming left V 5 bases short and J 3 bases short, with 17 bases between. Per germline, CDR1 MNHNS and CDR2 SASEGT. Whole-study results and caveats: Using 13 V-J features, a model discriminated ophthalmopathy from stable hyperthyroidism.

Sequenced input: blood. The sequence derives from a man aged 18 to 29 with Graves' hyperthyroidism. V usage is TRBV6-1 and J usage is TRBJ2-7; TRBD1 or TRBD2 may be the D gene (6 bases each). The CDR3, as DNA: TGTGCCAGCAGTCTCACTGTCGGGGGCCTCTACGAGCAGTACTTC. The encoded protein is CASSLTVGGLYEQYF.